The clone carrying this T cell receptor (beta chain) showed up just a few times. The target antigen is unknown. TCRdb fed the RT-PCR reads into MiXCR, producing one record per CDR3 protein. Of hundreds of thousands of distinct CDR3 sequences in the sample, 21% were seen once. This record comes from a study of response to subunit inactivated influenza vaccine. Germline V lookup: CDR1 SGHTA, CDR2 FQGNSA. The CDR3 consists of 16 residues. Trimming shortened V by 4 bases and J by 0 bases, and 15 bases separated the two germline ends. Study-wide results and limits: The authors put forward the suggestion that each seasonal influenza vaccination may bring in only a limited number of new T cells.

The chain carries TRBV7-2 and TRBJ1-1, with a possible D match to TRBD1 (5 bases). The input for sequencing was PBMCs from blood, taken less than 22 months after vaccination. This TCR derives from a man in his fifties or sixties who received an inactivated influenza vaccine. The CDR3, as DNA: TGTGCCAGCAGCTCCTTTACAGACAGCTTGAACACTGAAGCTTTCTTT. It encodes CASSSFTDSLNTEAFF.